These 26 T cell receptor beta chains originate from one sample sequenced in a study of blood T cell repertoires in COVID-19. Only in-frame clones appear in the TCRdb table, and some are missing; sequencing was by immunoSEQ multiplex PCR. The profile covers some 160,000 clones, with about 80% appearing a single time and roughly 3.4% taken by the ten largest. Sequencing used PBMCs or T cells enriched from blood (not recorded which). The origin of the receptors is a woman aged 55 to 70 who had recovered from COVID-19.

The chain uses TRBV3-1 (or the pseudogene TRBV3-2) and TRBJ2-5, with D unclear. The CDR3 loop spans 15 amino acids. Germline loops: CDR1 LGHDT, CDR2 YNNKEL (reference sequence). Trimming left V 0 bases short and J 2 bases short, with 10 bases between. The CDR3 bases are TGTGCCAGCAGCCAAGATGAGGCATTGCAAGAGACCCAGTACTTC. This encodes CASSQDEALQETQYF.

The gene calls are TRBV27 and TRBJ1-6; no clear D gene. From germline, CDR1 is MNHEY and CDR2 SMNVEV (reference sequence). The germline V and J ends were trimmed by 1 base and 3 bases, with 13 bases remaining between them. The CDR3 runs to 17 residues. The CDR3 protein is CASSLYSGSSYNSPLHF. CDR3 bases: TGTGCCAGCAGTTTATACTCCGGGTCCAGCTATAATTCACCCCTCCACTTT.

J is TRBJ1-2 and V is TRBV5-6, with 8 bases fitting TRBD1. CDR1 and CDR2 from the germline V gene are SGHDT and YYEEEE. The CDR3 sequence is 13 residues long. After removal of 5 bases from V and 2 bases from J, the junction contained 2 bases not matched to a gene. The CDR3 DNA reads as TGTGCCAGCAGGTACAGGGGGAACTATGGCTACACCTTC. It yields the protein CASRYRGNYGYTF.

The chain has TRBV5-1 and TRBJ2-5; unclear D gene. Trimming stripped 4 bases from V and 0 bases from J, with 10 bases between. This CDR3 is built from 14 residues. Germline lookup yields CDR1 SGHRS and CDR2 YFSETQ. CDR3 region: CASSMDGYQETQYF. Here the CDR3 DNA reads TGCGCCAGCAGCATGGACGGTTACCAAGAGACCCAGTACTTC.

The chain couples TRBV5-1 to TRBJ2-5; tentatively, D is TRBD1 (6 bases). Trimming cost V 6 bases and J 3 bases, with 15 bases left between them. CDR3 size: 14 residues. Per the germline V gene, CDR1 is SGHRS and CDR2 is YFSETQ. As DNA, the CDR3 is TGCGCCAGCAAGTCGGCCCCAGGGGAAGAGACCCAGTACTTC. Its translation is CASKSAPGEETQYF.

The V call is TRBV11-2, the J call TRBJ2-7; TRBD2 agrees at 9 bases. The J segment lost 3 bases and the V segment lost 5 bases, leaving 11 bases of the junction unmatched. The CDR3 extends over 16 amino acids. Germline V gives CDR1 SGHAT, CDR2 FQNNGV. CDR3 residues: CASSPLARGGYYEQYF. The CDR3 DNA is TGTGCCAGCAGCCCACTAGCGCGGGGGGGATACTACGAGCAGTACTTC.

The chain recombines TRBV3-1 (or the pseudogene TRBV3-2) with TRBJ1-6; tentative D call: TRBD1 (5 bases). The CDR3 loop spans 16 amino acids. CDR1 is LGHDT, CDR2 YNNKEL, per germline (reference sequence). V gave up 6 bases and J gave up 7 bases, with 19 bases separating them. CDR3 bases: TGTGCCAGCAGGAAGAGGGACTCCGGCGGGAATTCACCCCTCCACTTT. Its translation is CASRKRDSGGNSPLHF.

CDR3 DNA: TGTGCCTGGAGTAGCGGGAACCAGCCACCGGCATTTGAGCAGTTCTTC. As protein: CAWSSGNQPPAFEQFF. The chain recombines TRBV30 with TRBJ2-1; 7 bases agree with TRBD2. Germline CDR1 GTSNPN, CDR2 SVGIG (reference sequence). V was pared by 2 bases and J by 9 bases, with 16 bases of the junction left unmatched. This CDR3 contains 16 residues.

V and J are TRBV5-1 and TRBJ1-5; TRBD1 agrees at 10 bases. V shed 3 bases and J 4 bases; nucleotides not matched to a gene: 4. This CDR3 has 15 residues. Germline assignment: CDR1 SGHRS and CDR2 YFSETQ. CDR3 sequence reads: CASSSDRGLNQPQHF. CDR3 bases: TGCGCCAGCAGCTCCGACAGGGGGCTTAATCAGCCCCAGCATTTT.

This clone came up a few times. The gene calls are TRBV4-1 and TRBJ2-3; 13 nucleotides align to TRBD2. J lost 0 bases, V lost 1 base, and 7 bases had no gene match. From germline, CDR1 is MGHRA and CDR2 YSYEKL. This CDR3 is 19 amino acids long. The CDR3 spells CASSQGTSGGLGSTDTQYF. CDR3 DNA: TGCGCCAGCAGCCAAGGGACTAGCGGGGGACTCGGTAGCACAGATACGCAGTATTTT.

CDR3 sequence (DNA): TGTGCCAGCAGCGCCCCTCCACCTTCCGCCGGGGACTATAGAGATACGCAGTATTTT. This sequence encodes CASSAPPPSAGDYRDTQYF. The chain has TRBV9 and TRBJ2-3; 7 positions match TRBD2. The J segment lost 5 bases and the V segment lost 3 bases, leaving 21 bases of the junction unmatched. The CDR3 spans 19 residues. Germline V gene lookup returns CDR1 SGDLS and CDR2 YYNGEE.

The count of this clone is one. This rearrangement joins TRBV5-1 to TRBJ1-1, with unresolved D. The CDR3 has 13 amino acids. Germline assignment: CDR1 SGHRS and CDR2 YFSETQ. The ends were cut back, 0 bases at V and 5 bases at J, with 8 bases in the middle. CDR3 in DNA: TGCGCCAGCAGCTTGGACATCACAACTGAAGCTTTCTTT. It codes for CASSLDITTEAFF. Full variable domain (remainder filled in from reference TRBV5-1 and TRBJ1-1): KAGVTQTPRYLIKTRGQQVTLSCSPISGHRSVSWYQQTPGQGLQFLFEYFSETQRNKGNFPGRFSGRQFSNSRSEMNVSTLELGDSALYLCASSLDITTEAFFGQGTRLTVV.

The chain couples TRBV30 to TRBJ1-2; TRBD1 might be the D (5 bases). The CDR3 has 15 residues. Trimming pared 0 bases from V and 3 bases from J, leaving 14 bases between. The germline CDR1 and CDR2 sequences are GTSNPN and SVGIG (reference sequence). CDR3 in amino acids: CAWSVHLGAYYGYTF. In nucleotides, the CDR3 is TGTGCCTGGAGTGTACATTTAGGGGCGTACTATGGCTACACCTTC.

The chain recombines TRBV10-2 with TRBJ1-5, with 8 bases fitting TRBD1. This CDR3 contains 14 residues. V gave up 7 bases and J gave up 1 base; unmatched junction bases: 3. The germline V gene encodes CDR1 WSHSY and CDR2 SAAADI. The CDR3 bases are TGCGCCAGCAAAGGACAGGGAAGCAATCAGCCCCAGCATTTT. Amino acids: CASKGQGSNQPQHF.

V usage is TRBV5-6 and J usage is TRBJ2-3; D ambiguous. With 4 bases removed from V and 0 bases from J, the gap between germline ends came to 12 bases. The CDR3 spans 15 residues. Germline V gene lookup returns CDR1 SGHDT and CDR2 YYEEEE. CDR3 DNA sequence: TGTGCCAGCAGCCAAGGCTGGCGGAGCACAGATACGCAGTATTTT. Its translation: CASSQGWRSTDTQYF.

The chain uses TRBV19 and TRBJ2-5; 13 bases match TRBD2. The CDR3 totals 16 residues. Germline V gene data show CDR1 as LNHDA and CDR2 as SQIVND (reference sequence). V lost 8 bases to trimming and J lost 3 bases; unmatched junction nucleotides: 9. The CDR3 nucleotides are TGTGCCAGTTCGGAGACTAGCGGGGGGACTAAAGAGACCCAGTACTTC. It codes for CASSETSGGTKETQYF.

The chain employs TRBV12-2 and TRBJ1-2; the D segment call TRBD1 is taken from the table without a DNA check. TRBV12-2 is designated a pseudogene. The CDR3 loop spans 17 amino acids. The CDR3 DNA reads TGTGCAAGTCGCATCCCAAATTCTAGGGGATGCTTTTATGGCTACACCTTC. Translation gives CASRIPNSRGCFYGYTF.

The rearrangement joins TRBV18 to TRBJ1-2; 8 positions agree with TRBD1. Looked up from germline, CDR1 is KGHSH and CDR2 is LQKENI. This CDR3 comprises 12 residues. The ends lost 8 bases at V and 7 bases at J; junction bases unmatched: 6. Written as DNA, the CDR3 is TGTGCCAGCACCGAAGACAGGGGTGGCTACACCTTC. Its translation: CASTEDRGGYTF.

The V gene is TRBV5-1, the J gene TRBJ1-6; D perhaps matches TRBD1 (5 bases). V lost 2 bases to trimming and J lost 7 bases, with 10 bases between them. The CDR3 runs to 14 residues. Germline V lookup: CDR1 SGHRS, CDR2 YFSETQ. The CDR3 DNA reads TGCGCCAGCAGCTTAACAGGCCTGAATTCACCCCTCCACTTT. It specifies CASSLTGLNSPLHF.

This sequence joins TRBV2 and TRBJ1-2; TRBD1 matches at 7 bases. The CDR3 runs to 13 residues. V shed 3 bases and J 3 bases; nucleotides not matched to a gene: 1. Per the germline V gene, CDR1 is SNHLY and CDR2 is FYNNEI. The CDR3 loop is CASSDRGDYGYTF. The CDR3, as DNA: TGTGCCAGCAGTGACAGGGGGGACTATGGCTACACCTTC.

This chain joins TRBV2 and TRBJ1-5; TRBD1 is a possible D gene (5 bases). Trimming cost V 8 bases and J 6 bases, with 14 bases left between them. The length of the CDR3 is 13 residues. Germline CDR1 reads SNHLY; CDR2 reads FYNNEI. CDR3 sequence reads: CASRGATVQPQHF. In nucleotides, the CDR3 is TGTGCCAGCCGCGGGGCCACCGTTCAGCCCCAGCATTTT.

The V gene is TRBV2, the J gene TRBJ1-4; no reliable D call. Trimming took 4 bases from V and 8 from J, leaving 14 bases between them. The CDR3 totals 14 residues. The germline V gene has CDR1 SNHLY and CDR2 FYNNEI. CDR3 region: CASSVWTGREKLFF. DNA of the CDR3: TGTGCCAGCAGTGTATGGACGGGGAGGGAAAAACTGTTTTTT.

In its sample, this clone was seen a few times. The gene calls are TRBV5-1 and TRBJ2-7; 9 bases agree with TRBD1. J gave up 6 bases and V 2 bases, and 6 bases lay outside the gene matches. The CDR3 spans 14 residues. The germline gives CDR1 SGHRS, CDR2 YFSETQ. CDR3 in DNA: TGCGCCAGCAGCTTAGGGGACAGGGCCTCCGAGCAGTACTTC. It specifies CASSLGDRASEQYF.

The chain recombines TRBV20-1 with TRBJ2-7, with TRBD1 identical over 7 bases. From germline, CDR1 is DFQATT and CDR2 SNEGSKA (reference sequence). The CDR3 contains 11 residues. V shed 8 bases, J shed 7 bases, and the junction held 8 bases outside the gene matches. In DNA, the CDR3 is TGCAGTCTTGACAGGGTTGGGGAGCAGTACTTC. Translating gives CSLDRVGEQYF.

The chain links TRBV2 to TRBJ1-2, with 10 bases that match TRBD1. Trimming removed 3 bases from V and 8 bases from J; junction bases left unmatched: 6. The CDR3 loop spans 14 amino acids. Germline lookup yields CDR1 SNHLY and CDR2 FYNNEI. CDR3 in DNA: TGTGCCAGCAGTGATTGGGACAGGGGTGGAGGCTACACCTTC. It is translated as CASSDWDRGGGYTF.

The V gene is TRBV7-8, the J gene TRBJ2-7, with TRBD1 identical over 11 bases. Germline lookup yields CDR1 SGHVS and CDR2 FQNEAQ. This CDR3 is 15 amino acids long. V was pared by 5 bases and J by 1 base, with 4 bases of the junction left unmatched. The CDR3 here is CASSPGQGASYEQYF. Here the CDR3 DNA reads TGTGCCAGCAGCCCTGGACAGGGGGCTTCCTACGAGCAGTACTTC.